This is a list of T cell receptor beta chains from one sample in a study of cytomegalovirus exposure and HLA in healthy donors. TCRdb keeps only in-frame clones here, not all; method: immunoSEQ multiplex PCR. The table lists approximately 150,000 clones, approximately 80% of them singletons, with more than 4% in the top ten. Sequences were obtained from PBMCs. The source of these receptors is a woman in her thirties or forties in good health and CMV-seropositive. Each CDR3 is given with its conserved first and last residue. The D gene is left open where the match is weak. Only some rows state a clone size, as once, few, many or a class for expanded clones.

D gene	V gene	clone size	J gene	CDR3 protein	CDR3 DNA
-	TRBV4-3	-	TRBJ2-2	CASSQEVLVGGELFF	TGCGCCAGCAGCCAAGAAGTACTAGTCGGCGGGGAGCTGTTTTTT
-	TRBV5-1	-	TRBJ1-3	CASSLELNSGNTIYF	TGCGCCAGCAGCTTGGAACTGAACTCTGGAAACACCATATATTTT
-	TRBV28	-	TRBJ2-7	CASSPGVSYEQYF	TGTGCCAGCAGTCCCGGGGTTTCCTACGAGCAGTACTTC
-	TRBV7-9	-	TRBJ2-1	CASGGTRANNNEQFF	TGTGCCAGCGGGGGCACTAGGGCAAACAACAATGAGCAGTTCTTC
TRBD1	TRBV10-3	-	TRBJ2-7	CAISKTDRGIPYEQYF	TGTGCCATCAGTAAAACCGACAGGGGGATCCCCTACGAGCAGTACTTC
-	TRBV5-1	once	TRBJ2-7	CASGRWDPNYEQYF	TGCGCCAGTGGGAGATGGGATCCTAACTACGAGCAGTACTTC
TRBD1	TRBV15	-	TRBJ1-5	CATSREQGAGQPQHF	TGTGCCACCAGCAGAGAACAGGGGGCGGGTCAGCCCCAGCATTTT
TRBD1	TRBV4-1	once	TRBJ1-6	CASSRTGTGDSPLHF	TGCGCCAGCAGCCGGACCGGGACAGGGGATTCACCCCTCCACTTT
TRBD1	TRBV6-5	-	TRBJ1-2	CASTDRGGYGYTF	TGTGCCAGTACCGACAGGGGAGGATATGGCTACACCTTC
-	TRBV18	few	TRBJ1-5	CASSREEYQPQHF	TGTGCCAGCTCCCGTGAGGAGTACCAGCCCCAGCATTTT
TRBD1	TRBV11-3	-	TRBJ2-7	CASSTGQGPYEQYF	TGTGCCAGCAGCACGGGACAGGGCCCCTACGAGCAGTACTTC
TRBD1	TRBV2	-	TRBJ1-5	CASSGTGGNQPQHF	TGTGCCAGCAGTGGGACAGGGGGCAATCAGCCCCAGCATTTT
TRBD1	TRBV19	-	TRBJ2-6	CASSRGGQGPSGANVLTF	TGTGCCAGTAGTAGAGGGGGACAGGGGCCCTCTGGGGCCAACGTCCTGACTTTC
-	TRBV30	-	TRBJ2-7	CARSVSSRGEQYF	TGTGCCCGGAGTGTAAGTAGCCGAGGGGAGCAGTACTTC
-	TRBV7-8	-	TRBJ2-5	CASSLAPAGARETQYF	TGTGCCAGCAGCTTAGCCCCTGCAGGGGCGCGGGAGACCCAGTACTTC
TRBD2	TRBV28	-	TRBJ2-1	CASSPRGLAGDEQFF	TGTGCCAGCAGCCCTAGGGGACTAGCGGGCGATGAGCAGTTCTTC
-	TRBV18	-	TRBJ1-1	CASSGGAPNTEAFF	TGTGCCAGCTCAGGAGGAGCCCCGAACACTGAAGCTTTCTTT
-	TRBV5-1	-	TRBJ2-7	CASSFGGSYEQYF	TGCGCCAGCAGCTTTGGGGGGAGTTACGAGCAGTACTTC
-	TRBV5-6	few	TRBJ2-7	CASSLRGRASSYEQYF	TGTGCCAGCAGCCTGCGCGGGCGGGCCAGCTCCTACGAGCAGTACTTC
TRBD2	TRBV5-6	-	TRBJ2-1	CASSSGGGNEQFF	TGTGCCAGCAGCTCTGGGGGGGGAAATGAGCAGTTCTTC
-	TRBV10-3	-	TRBJ2-2	CASSGAGTGELFF	TGTGCCAGCAGTGGGGCAGGCACCGGGGAGCTGTTTTTT
-	TRBV6-5	-	TRBJ2-1	CASTKLNEQFF	TGTGCCAGCACCAAACTCAATGAGCAGTTCTTC
TRBD1	TRBV15	once	TRBJ2-7	CATSPDRGSYEQYF	TGTGCCACCAGCCCGGACAGGGGCTCCTACGAGCAGTACTTC
TRBD1	TRBV11-2	-	TRBJ2-2	CASSHLGGQGKTGELFF	TGTGCCAGCAGCCACTTAGGTGGACAGGGGAAGACCGGGGAGCTGTTTTTT
-	TRBV20-1	-	TRBJ1-2	CSARGGDGYTF	TGCAGTGCGAGGGGGGGGGATGGCTACACCTTC